A single sample is the source of the 14 T cell receptor beta chains below, sequenced in a study of blood T cells in healthy people across ages. For the second PCR, which ran for roughly 6 to 12 cycles, a sample-barcoded 5' primer and a J-beta primer mix were used. TCRdb used MiXCR to reprocess the 5' RACE reads, holding one entry per CDR3 protein. The sample records 1.5 million to 2 million distinct CDR3 sequences, approximately 50% being singletons. The sequencing input was blood. These receptors came from a woman in her thirties or forties in good health.

In this sample, this clonotype turned up a few times. The genes are TRBV20-1 and TRBJ2-1; tentatively, D is TRBD1 (5 bases). V was cut by 3 bases and J by 5 bases, with 8 bases left in between. In germline, CDR1 is DFQATT, CDR2 SNEGSKA (reference sequence). There are 12 residues in the CDR3. The CDR3 sequence: CSASAGNNEQFF. In nucleotides, the CDR3 is TGCAGTGCTAGCGCAGGGAACAATGAGCAGTTCTTC.

Remarks on this clonotype: This may arise from a read error, as a much more abundant clone is one base away. The chain employs TRBV12-3 or TRBV12-4 and TRBJ2-5; weak D call: TRBD1 (6 bases). CDR3 size: 14 residues. CDR3 loop: CAGSFGQYQETQYF. The CDR3 DNA sequence: TGTGCCGGCAGCTTCGGACAGTACCAAGAGACCCAGTACTTC.

This sequence joins TRBV14 and TRBJ2-7; D possibly matches TRBD1 or TRBD2 (5 bases each). The V gene lost 0 bases and the J gene lost 6 bases, with 9 bases spanning the gap. Germline assignment: CDR1 SGHDN and CDR2 FVKESK. The CDR3 covers 13 residues. CDR3 in DNA: TGTGCCAGCAGCCAAGATATAGGGACCGAGCAGTACTTC. It translates to CASSQDIGTEQYF.

This rearrangement joins TRBV24-1 to TRBJ2-1; TRBD1 aligns across 9 bases. Germline CDR1 reads KGHDR; CDR2 reads SFDVKD. V shed 4 bases, J shed 3 bases, and the junction held 12 bases outside the gene matches. The CDR3 sequence is 18 residues long. CDR3 nucleotides: TGTGCCACCAGTGACCCCTTTTCCGGGACAGGGCTCTACAATGAGCAGTTCTTC. Translated, it gives CATSDPFSGTGLYNEQFF.

This clonotype occurred a few times. The chain combines TRBV5-1 with TRBJ2-3; 11 bases fit TRBD2. CDR1 and CDR2 from the germline V gene are SGHRS and YFSETQ. This CDR3 has 16 amino acids. The J segment lost 2 bases and the V segment lost 9 bases, leaving 11 bases of the junction unmatched. The DNA of the CDR3 is TGCGCCACCATGACTAGCGGGGACTCTCCCACAGATACGCAGTATTTT. Residues: CATMTSGDSPTDTQYF.

The rearrangement links TRBV20-1 to TRBJ1-2; D call uncertain. The ends were cut back, 2 bases at V and 4 bases at J, with 17 bases in the middle. CDR1 is DFQATT and CDR2 is SNEGSKA in the germline V gene (reference sequence). This CDR3 comprises 15 residues. CDR3: CSARQLGVFSYGYTF. CDR3 in DNA: TGCAGTGCTAGACAACTTGGTGTATTCAGCTATGGCTACACCTTC.

CDR3 amino acids: CASSWTGKVVGTEAFF. In DNA form, the CDR3 reads TGTGCCAGCAGCTGGACAGGTAAAGTCGTTGGGACTGAAGCTTTCTTT. V is TRBV27 and J is TRBJ1-1; 7 bases agree with TRBD1. Losses at the gene ends were 6 bases for V and 5 bases for J; bases not matched to a gene: 15. The length of the CDR3 is 16 residues. Looked up from germline, CDR1 is MNHEY and CDR2 is SMNVEV (reference sequence).

V is TRBV7-2 and J is TRBJ2-3; 8 bases agree with TRBD2. Germline V gene sequence: CDR1 SGHTA, CDR2 FQGNSA. CDR3 length equals 13 residues. J gave up 7 bases and V 1 base, and 1 base lay outside the gene matches. The CDR3 sequence: CASSLVAGHTQYF. The DNA for the CDR3 is TGTGCCAGCAGCTTAGTAGCGGGGCATACGCAGTATTTT. The full variable domain, its missing parts supplied by reference TRBV7-2 and TRBJ2-3, is GAGVSQSPSNKVTEKGKDVELRCDPISGHTALYWYRQSLGQGLEFLIYFQGNSAPDKSGLPSDRFSAERTGGSVSTLTIQRTQQEDSAVYLCASSLVAGHTQYFGPGTRLTVL.

This rearrangement joins TRBV10-3 to TRBJ1-5; D gene uncertain. Germline CDR1 reads ENHRY; CDR2 reads SYGVKD. There are 12 residues in the CDR3. V gave up 5 bases and J gave up 5 bases, with 7 bases separating them. This CDR3 is CAISLPDQPQHF. CDR3 sequence (DNA): TGTGCCATCAGTCTTCCAGATCAGCCCCAGCATTTT.

The genes are TRBV6-2 or TRBV6-3 and TRBJ1-5, with TRBD1 matching 7 bases. This CDR3 has 15 amino acids. Per germline, CDR1 MNHEY and CDR2 SVGEGT. The ends lost 3 bases at V and 7 bases at J; junction bases unmatched: 9. The CDR3 is CASSYLDRVGQPQHF. The CDR3 DNA sequence: TGTGCCAGCAGTTATCTCGACAGGGTAGGACAGCCCCAGCATTTT.

The V call is TRBV29-1, the J call TRBJ2-1; D possibly corresponds to TRBD1 (6 bases). The CDR3 loop spans 12 amino acids. The germline V gene encodes CDR1 SQVTM and CDR2 ANQGSEA. Between the trimmed V and J ends, which lost 4 bases and 9 bases, there was a span of 13 bases. The CDR3 coding sequence is TGCAGCGTTGTTCTCACAGGGAGTGAGCAGTTCTTC. This encodes CSVVLTGSEQFF.

As DNA, the CDR3 is TGTGCCAGCAGTTTCAGCGGGTCTGGGGGGGAGACCCAGTACTTC. This codes for CASSFSGSGGETQYF. This chain joins TRBV12-3 or TRBV12-4 and TRBJ2-4, with D tentatively TRBD2 (6 bases). The J call may be incorrect, as the DNA end agrees better with TRBJ2-5. This CDR3 comprises 15 residues.

There are a few counts of this clonotype. The CDR3 DNA reads as TGTGCCAGCAGCCGCGGGAATACGCAGTATTTT. Protein sequence: CASSRGNTQYF. The V gene is TRBV12-3 or TRBV12-4, the J gene TRBJ2-3; tentatively, D is TRBD2 (6 bases). The CDR3 totals 11 residues. The germline V and J ends were trimmed by 6 bases and 7 bases, with 8 bases remaining between them.

V is TRBV7-2 and J is TRBJ2-1; 12 bases are shared with TRBD1. Germline assignment: CDR1 SGHTA and CDR2 FQGNSA. After removal of 5 bases from V and 3 bases from J, the junction contained 5 bases not matched to a gene. CDR3 length: 16 residues. The CDR3 spells CASSRGTGGGYNEQFF. CDR3 sequence (DNA): TGTGCCAGCAGCCGCGGGACAGGGGGCGGCTACAATGAGCAGTTCTTC.